This T cell receptor (beta chain) was sequenced during a study of blood T cell repertoires in COVID-19. At the level of the study: Both acute and convalescent COVID-19 samples were obtained from the United States, Italy and Spain.

The data were produced by immunoSEQ multiplex PCR, yet TCRdb's version contains in-frame clones alone and is incomplete. This sample carries under 150,000 clones, roughly 88% of them seen once, and the ten largest clones take more than 1%. V lost 4 bases, J lost 12 bases, and 13 bases lay in between. Germline CDR1 and CDR2: LGHDT and YNNKEL (reference sequence). The CDR3 totals 12 residues. Input material: PBMCs or T cells enriched from blood (not recorded which). The sequence came from a woman aged 30 to 39 with acute COVID-19. The chain is built from TRBV3-1 (or the pseudogene TRBV3-2) and TRBJ2-1, with a possible D match to TRBD2 (6 bases). The CDR3 nucleotides are TGTGCCAGCAGCCCCTCTAGCGAAGTGCAGTTCTTC. Amino acid sequence: CASSPSSEVQFF.